A selection of T cell receptor beta chains follows, all from one sample in a study of blood T cell repertoires in COVID-19. Sequenced by immunoSEQ multiplex PCR; TCRdb stores in-frame clones only, minus some. The profile shows 300,000 to 450,000 clones, around 90% of them singletons. The sample taken for sequencing was peripheral blood. The origin of the receptors is a woman in her 30s with COVID-19, enrolled during active disease. CDR3s include the opening cysteine and the closing phenylalanine or tryptophan. A D gene is named only where the DNA matches it firmly. Part of the rows lack a size; the others show once, few, many or a class for expanded clones.

j_call v_call d_call clone_size cdr3_nt cdr3_aa
TRBJ2-2 TRBV5-1 TRBD2 . TGCGCCAGTTTAGCGGGACCGAACACCGGGGAGCTGTTTTTT CASLAGPNTGELFF
TRBJ1-5 TRBV7-9 . . TGTGCCAGCAGCTTAGATAGTGAGCCCCAGCATTTT CASSLDSEPQHF
TRBJ1-2 TRBV6-2/TRBV6-3 TRBD1 once TGTGCCAGCAGTAGCAGACAGGGAAGGAGGTATGGCTACACCTTC CASSSRQGRRYGYTF
TRBJ1-2 TRBV11-2 . . TGTGCCAGCAGCTTCGGAGGGGAAGATGGCTACACCTTC CASSFGGEDGYTF
TRBJ1-4 TRBV7-9 . . TGTGCCAGCAGCTTACCACTGGGACAAAAGGCAACTAATGAAAAACTGTTTTTT CASSLPLGQKATNEKLFF
TRBJ2-3 TRBV20-1 TRBD2 . TGCAGTGCTAGTGGGACTAGCGGGGGAACAGATACGCAGTATTTT CSASGTSGGTDTQYF
TRBJ1-5 TRBV19 . . TGTGCCAGTAGTGAGACGTGGGGAGGCAATCAGCCCCAGCATTTT CASSETWGGNQPQHF
TRBJ1-5 TRBV5-6 . . TGTGCCAGCAGCTCGAGGGTTTTGGGTCAGCCCCAGCATTTT CASSSRVLGQPQHF
TRBJ2-4 TRBV12-3/TRBV12-4 . . TGTGCCAGCAGTTTACAAGAGGAGATTCAGTACTTC CASSLQEEIQYF
TRBJ2-1 TRBV12-3/TRBV12-4 TRBD2 . TGTGCCAGCAGTTTGGGGGGGTACAATGAGCAGTTCTTC CASSLGGYNEQFF
TRBJ2-1 TRBV15 TRBD1 . TGTGCCACCAGCAGGCCGGGACAGGGGAATGCGTACAATGAGCAGTTCTTC CATSRPGQGNAYNEQFF
TRBJ1-1 TRBV18 . . TGTGCCAGCTCACCGCTTGAACAGGGCACTGAAGCTTTCTTT CASSPLEQGTEAFF
TRBJ1-4 TRBV14 TRBD1 . TGTGCCAGCAGCCAAGTTGGGGACAGGGACCTTGAAAAACTGTTTTTT CASSQVGDRDLEKLFF
TRBJ2-2 TRBV28 TRBD2 . TGTGCCAGCAGTTTTGCTGGCGGGGGGCAGGTCGGGGAGCTGTTTTTT CASSFAGGGQVGELFF
TRBJ1-2 TRBV7-2 TRBD1 many TGTGCCAGCAGCGCTACAGGGGTCTCCTATGGCTACACCTTC CASSATGVSYGYTF
TRBJ1-3 TRBV10-3 . . TGTGCCATCAGTGACCGGCAGGGCAGCGACACCATATATTTT CAISDRQGSDTIYF
TRBJ2-1 TRBV29-1 TRBD2 . TGCAGCGTGGTAGGGACTAGCATCAATGAGCAGTTCTTC CSVVGTSINEQFF
TRBJ1-2 TRBV6-5 . . TGTGCCAGCAGCCAAACCGGACCGCGGGGGGATGGCTACACCTTC CASSQTGPRGDGYTF
TRBJ1-1 TRBV18 TRBD1 . TGTGCCAGCTCTTCTGACAGGGCCACTGAAGCTTTCTTT CASSSDRATEAFF
TRBJ2-1 TRBV10-3 TRBD2 . TGTGCCATCAGTGAGGGGACTAGCGGGAGGGCCTCCTACAATGAGCAGTTCTTC CAISEGTSGRASYNEQFF
TRBJ1-4 TRBV29-1 . . TGCAGCGTGGAACAGACACAGGGTGAAAAACTGTTTTTT CSVEQTQGEKLFF
TRBJ1-5 TRBV7-8 . . TGTGCCAGCAGCTTAGCCGGGAGGGACGGATACTATCAGCCCCAGCATTTT CASSLAGRDGYYQPQHF
TRBJ1-2 TRBV14 TRBD1 . TGTGCCAGCAGCCAAAGCCGTATAAAAAATGAGGGCTGGGGACAGGGCTATGGCTACACCTTC CASSQSRIKNEGWGQGYGYTF
TRBJ2-3 TRBV5-4 . once TGTGCCAGCAGCTTTGACGGGGGGCCCACGTTGTCGCAGTATTTT CASSFDGGPTLSQYF
TRBJ1-2 TRBV18 . . TGTGCCAGCTCACCAACGGACTTCGGGGGCTACACCTTC CASSPTDFGGYTF
TRBJ1-1 TRBV5-8 TRBD1 . TGTGCCAGCAGCCCAGGGACAGGGGTACAAGCTTTCTTT CASSPGTGVQAFF
TRBJ2-3 TRBV6-2/TRBV6-3 . once TGTGCCAGCAGTTACCCCCCAGGGAACCCCACAGATACGCAGTATTTT CASSYPPGNPTDTQYF
TRBJ2-1 TRBV29-1 . once TGCAGCGTTGAAGAATCGGGAGACGGCTACAATGAGCAGTTCTTC CSVEESGDGYNEQFF
TRBJ1-1 TRBV4-2 . . TGTGCCAGCAGCCTCCAGCTCCCCTCACTAGCGGGTGAAGCTTTCTTT CASSLQLPSLAGEAFF
TRBJ2-5 TRBV3-1/TRBV3-2 TRBD1 . TGTGCCAGCAGCAGGGGGCGCCTAGAGACCCAGTACTTC CASSRGRLETQYF
TRBJ2-1 TRBV5-1 . . TGCGCCAGCAGCTTGTCCCTAGGGGTCGATGAGCAGTTCTTC CASSLSLGVDEQFF
TRBJ2-5 TRBV7-6 . . TGTGCCAGCAGCTCCCCCCTCAGGGGTTATAGAGAGACCCAGTACTTC CASSSPLRGYRETQYF
TRBJ2-2 TRBV5-1 . few TGCGCCAGCAGCTTGGGACAGTTGAACACCGGGGAGCTGTTTTTT CASSLGQLNTGELFF
TRBJ2-5 TRBV5-8 TRBD1 . TGTGCCAGCAGCTTTGACTACGGACAGGGGGGCGAGACCCAGTACTTC CASSFDYGQGGETQYF
TRBJ1-3 TRBV5-1 . once TGCGCCAGCAGCTTGGCCTTTCGGGGGTCTGGAAACACCATATATTTT CASSLAFRGSGNTIYF
TRBJ2-3 TRBV6-4 . . TGTGCCAGCAGTGAACAGGGAAGCACAGATACGCAGTATTTT CASSEQGSTDTQYF
TRBJ1-6 TRBV9 . . TGTGCCAGCAGAACAGGGTTGGATTCACCCCTCCACTTT CASRTGLDSPLHF
TRBJ2-5 TRBV5-1 . . TGCGCCAGCAGCTTGGTGTTCCCCCGACTCCCTCAAGAGACCCAGTACTTC CASSLVFPRLPQETQYF
TRBJ2-6 TRBV4-3 TRBD1 few TGCGCCAGCAGCCAAGAACAGGGGACTGGGGCCAACGTCCTGACTTTC CASSQEQGTGANVLTF
TRBJ2-3 TRBV3-1/TRBV3-2 . . TGTGCCAGCAGCCGGGACTCCACAGATACGCAGTATTTT CASSRDSTDTQYF
TRBJ1-2 TRBV28 TRBD1 . TGTGCCAGCAGTTTAAACGACAGGGCAACGCGCTACACCTTC CASSLNDRATRYTF
TRBJ2-3 TRBV2 TRBD1 . TGTGCCAGCAGGACCGGGACAGGGGGAGCAGATACGCAGTATTTT CASRTGTGGADTQYF